The 32 T cell receptor beta chains below all came from one sample that was sequenced in a study of identical twins. TCRdb itself ran the 5' RACE reads through MiXCR, one entry per CDR3 protein. The data show approximately 410,000 distinct CDR3 sequences, under 20% seen once. What was sequenced was naive T cells sorted from blood. These receptors were taken from a man aged 50 to 60 in good health.

V gene TRBV5-1 combines with J gene TRBJ2-5; TRBD1 agrees at 7 bases. The CDR3 runs to 14 residues. The germline V gene encodes CDR1 SGHRS and CDR2 YFSETQ. J lost 5 bases, V lost 1 base, and 5 bases had no gene match. Written as DNA, the CDR3 is TGCGCCAGCAGCTTGACACAGGGGAGCGAGACCCAGTACTTC. It translates to CASSLTQGSETQYF.

V and J are TRBV4-1 and TRBJ2-1, with TRBD1 identical over 7 bases. The CDR3 totals 15 residues. CDR1 and CDR2 (germline): MGHRA, YSYEKL. V gave up 4 bases and J gave up 4 bases; unmatched junction bases: 7. The CDR3 reads CASSLLGTEYNEQFF. The DNA of the CDR3 is TGCGCCAGCAGCCTTCTTGGGACAGAATACAATGAGCAGTTCTTC.

At least ten counts were recorded for this clonotype. This chain uses TRBV28 with TRBJ2-7; tentatively, D is TRBD2 (5 bases). V shed 3 bases and J shed 2 bases, with 11 bases lying between them. CDR3 length equals 14 residues. Germline V gene data show CDR1 as MDHEN and CDR2 as SYDVKM. The CDR3 nucleotides are TGTGCCAGCAGTTTCAGTCTGACTACCTACGAGCAGTACTTC. Encoded protein: CASSFSLTTYEQYF.

The chain is built from TRBV20-1 and TRBJ1-5; 7 bases match TRBD1. Germline V CDR1 and CDR2: DFQATT, SNEGSKA (reference sequence). The junction had 7 bases not matched to a gene; V was cut back by 4 bases and J by 7 bases. The CDR3 contains 13 residues. CDR3 residues: CSAMRGRGQPQHF. The CDR3 DNA follows: TGCAGTGCTATGAGGGGGCGAGGCCAGCCCCAGCATTTT.

This clonotype was found many times. The V and J genes are TRBV20-1 and TRBJ2-7; a weak D match, TRBD1 (7 bases). Germline assignment: CDR1 DFQATT and CDR2 SNEGSKA (reference sequence). This CDR3 is 12 amino acids long. Between the trimmed V and J ends, which lost 2 bases and 4 bases, there was a span of 9 bases. CDR3 residues: CSARQGGYEQYF. CDR3 DNA: TGCAGTGCTAGACAGGGGGGATACGAGCAGTACTTC.

The rearrangement links TRBV27 to TRBJ2-1; 8 bases are a match to TRBD2. Germline V gene sequence: CDR1 MNHEY, CDR2 SMNVEV (reference sequence). Trimming cost V 7 bases and J 1 base; bases outside gene matches: 3. This CDR3 has 14 amino acids. The CDR3 sequence is CASTTSGSYNEQFF. The CDR3 DNA follows: TGTGCCAGCACCACTAGCGGTTCCTACAATGAGCAGTTCTTC.

This clonotype was observed a few times. This chain's CDR3 is CSATLAGADTQYF. In nucleotides, the CDR3 is TGCAGTGCTACCCTAGCGGGGGCAGATACGCAGTATTTT. The rearrangement uses TRBV20-1 and TRBJ2-3; 10 bases are shared with TRBD2. J lost 4 bases, V lost 4 bases, and 2 bases had no gene match. The CDR3 has 13 amino acids. Germline lookup yields CDR1 DFQATT and CDR2 SNEGSKA (reference sequence).

This clonotype was seen ten or more times. This chain links TRBV20-1 with TRBJ2-1, with 11 positions matching TRBD2. Germline V CDR1 and CDR2: DFQATT, SNEGSKA (reference sequence). The CDR3 loop spans 16 amino acids. CDR3 nucleotides: TGCAGCGGCCTAGCGGGAGGTTGGATTAGGGGGAATGAGCAGTTCTTC. This encodes CSGLAGGWIRGNEQFF.

This clonotype appeared many times. V usage is TRBV6-2 or TRBV6-3 and J usage is TRBJ1-5, with D perhaps TRBD1 (6 bases). Trimming pared 6 bases from V and 0 bases from J, leaving 9 bases between. CDR3 size: 14 residues. The germline gives CDR1 MNHEY, CDR2 SVGEGT. For the CDR3, the DNA is TGTGCCAGCAGACAGGGAAGTAGCAATCAGCCCCAGCATTTT. Translating gives CASRQGSSNQPQHF.

The chain combines TRBV20-1 with TRBJ2-3; D is unclear. Germline-derived CDR1 and CDR2 are DFQATT and SNEGSKA (reference sequence). The CDR3 length is 13 residues. Trimming removed 3 bases from V and 6 bases from J, with 13 bases in between. The CDR3 region is CSARAPPGDTQYF. The CDR3 coding sequence is TGCAGTGCTAGGGCCCCCCCCGGGGATACGCAGTATTTT.

J is TRBJ1-5 and V is TRBV5-5; D gene unclear. This CDR3 contains 13 residues. Germline assignment: CDR1 SGHKS and CDR2 YYEKEE (reference sequence). Trimming stripped 0 bases from V and 10 bases from J, with 11 bases between. This CDR3 is CASSLELGHPQHF. CDR3 coding DNA: TGTGCCAGCAGCTTGGAGCTGGGCCATCCCCAGCATTTT.

This clonotype was observed many times. The junction differs from germline at one of its ends, possibly a read error. The chain uses TRBV7-7 and TRBJ2-5; D tentatively fits TRBD1 or TRBD2 (5 bases each). From germline, CDR1 is SSHAT and CDR2 FNYEAQ (reference sequence). This CDR3 region has 14 residues. The DNA for the CDR3 is TGTGCTAGCAGCTTACTGGGGGTTGCAGAGACCCAGTACTTC. Residues: CASSLLGVAETQYF.

The rearrangement joins TRBV5-1 to TRBJ2-3, with D maybe TRBD1 (5 bases). CDR3 length equals 15 residues. Trimming removed 7 bases from V and 0 bases from J, with 15 bases in between. Germline CDR1 SGHRS, CDR2 YFSETQ. CDR3 nucleotides: TGCGCCAGCGGGCTAGGACACTCTAGCACAGATACGCAGTATTTT. This translates into CASGLGHSSTDTQYF.

This clonotype appeared a few times. The rearrangement joins TRBV5-5 to TRBJ2-3; no clear D gene. Trimming left V 1 base short and J 6 bases short, with 12 bases between. Germline V gene data show CDR1 as SGHKS and CDR2 as YYEKEE (reference sequence). The CDR3 spans 14 residues. The CDR3: CASSLREHTDTQYF. The CDR3 DNA follows: TGTGCCAGCAGCTTGCGTGAACACACGGATACGCAGTATTTT.

This clonotype was counted at least ten times. The CDR3 sequence is CASSNVPNGETQYF. CDR3 nucleotide sequence: TGTGCCAGCAGTAATGTTCCAAACGGGGAGACCCAGTACTTC. The chain joins TRBV12-3 or TRBV12-4 to TRBJ2-5; D not certain. Deletions cut 5 bases from V and 5 bases from J, with 15 bases between. The CDR3 is 14 residues long.

The table lists this clonotype with a few counts. The chain carries TRBV7-9 and TRBJ2-7, with 9 bases lining up with TRBD1. The CDR3 has 15 residues. From germline, CDR1 is SEHNR and CDR2 FQNEAQ (reference sequence). V lost 3 bases and J lost 2; bases outside the gene matches: 5. This CDR3 is CASSFRTGDPYEQYF. CDR3 nucleotide sequence: TGTGCCAGCAGCTTTAGGACAGGGGATCCCTACGAGCAGTACTTC. The variable domain in full, completed from reference TRBV7-9 and TRBJ2-7, reads DTGVSQNPRHKITKRGQNVTFRCDPISEHNRLYWYRQTLGQGPEFLTYFQNEAQLEKSRLLSDRFSAERPKGSFSTLEIQRTEQGDSAMYLCASSFRTGDPYEQYFGPGTRLTVT.

This clonotype was counted only a few times. The V gene is TRBV29-1, the J gene TRBJ2-6; D call uncertain. Trimming removed 3 bases from V and 3 bases from J, with 3 bases in between. The CDR3 length is 12 residues. Germline lookup yields CDR1 SQVTM and CDR2 ANQGSEA. The CDR3 DNA sequence: TGCAGCGTTGACGATGGGGCCAACGTCCTGACTTTC. Protein product: CSVDDGANVLTF. The full variable domain, rest sourced from reference TRBV29-1 and TRBJ2-6, is SAVISQKPSRDICQRGTSLTIQCQVDSQVTMMFWYRQQPGQSLTLIATANQGSEATYESGFVIDKFPISRPNLTFSTLTVSNMSPEDSSIYLCSVDDGANVLTFGAGSRLTVL.

This clonotype came up a few times. This rearrangement joins TRBV27 to TRBJ1-1; D is perhaps TRBD1 (5 bases). Germline V lookup: CDR1 MNHEY, CDR2 SMNVEV (reference sequence). Trimming pared 6 bases from V and 0 bases from J, leaving 17 bases between. CDR3 length: 16 residues. CDR3 amino acids: CASRNTGLLMNTEAFF. In DNA, the CDR3 is TGTGCCAGCAGGAATACAGGCCTGCTTATGAACACTGAAGCTTTCTTT.

The chain recombines TRBV28 with TRBJ2-6; a weak D match, TRBD2 (5 bases). The germline V gene has CDR1 MDHEN and CDR2 SYDVKM. Trimming cost V 6 bases and J 0 bases, with 18 bases left between them. This CDR3 spans 18 amino acids. The DNA of the CDR3 is TGTGCCAGCAGCCTAGGTGGCGGGCTCAGCTCTGGGGCCAACGTCCTGACTTTC. Translating it yields CASSLGGGLSSGANVLTF.

The chain links TRBV5-6 to TRBJ2-7; the D gene is possibly TRBD1 (6 bases). The CDR3 has 15 residues. Deletions cut 3 bases from V and 2 bases from J, with 15 bases between. CDR1 and CDR2 from the germline V gene are SGHDT and YYEEEE. CDR3: CASSWGPTAPYEQYF. CDR3 sequence (DNA): TGTGCCAGCAGCTGGGGGCCCACAGCTCCCTACGAGCAGTACTTC.

In its sample, this clonotype was seen many times. This chain joins TRBV28 and TRBJ2-1; no reliable D call. The CDR3 has 13 residues. V was shortened by 3 bases and J by 3 bases, with 6 bases between the two germline ends. The V gene's germline CDR1 is MDHEN and CDR2 SYDVKM. CDR3 in DNA: TGTGCCAGCAGTTTGAGCATCTACAATGAGCAGTTCTTC. Residues: CASSLSIYNEQFF. Supplemented by reference TRBV28 and TRBJ2-1, the full variable domain reads DVKVTQSSRYLVKRTGEKVFLECVQDMDHENMFWYRQDPGLGLRLIYFSYDVKMKEKGDIPEGYSVSREKKERFSLILESASTNQTSMYLCASSLSIYNEQFFGPGTRLTVL.

V and J are TRBV21-1 and TRBJ1-2; TRBD1, the D gene given by the table, was not confirmed from the DNA. TRBV21-1 constitutes a pseudogene. This CDR3 comprises 15 residues. This CDR3 is CASSKADSSGYGYTF. As DNA, the CDR3 is TGTGCCAGCAGCAAAGCTGACAGTAGTGGCTATGGCTACACCTTC.

This clonotype was seen at least ten times. The gene calls are TRBV11-2 and TRBJ2-1; 12 bases agree with TRBD2. V lost 1 base, J lost 11 bases, and 9 bases stayed unmatched. Germline assignment: CDR1 SGHAT and CDR2 FQNNGV. This CDR3 comprises 16 residues. CDR3 DNA sequence: TGTGCCAGCAGCTTAGTTGGGCTAGCGGGGGGGGGTAAGCAGTTCTTC. Translation gives CASSLVGLAGGGKQFF.

CDR3 residues: CASSYSIAPNTGELFF. The CDR3 region has the DNA TGTGCCAGCAGTTACTCGATAGCTCCGAACACCGGGGAGCTGTTTTTT. The genes are TRBV6-2 or TRBV6-3 and TRBJ2-2; D is uncertain. Germline CDR1 and CDR2: MNHEY and SVGEGT. V lost 0 bases and J 0 bases, leaving 8 bases between the germline ends. This CDR3 comprises 16 residues.

This clonotype has at least ten counts. The V and J genes are TRBV13 and TRBJ2-1; 10 bases agree with TRBD2. The trim removed 3 bases at V and 5 bases at J, leaving 4 bases unmatched. This CDR3 has 15 residues. CDR1 is PRHDT and CDR2 is FYEKMQ in the germline V gene (reference sequence). As DNA, the CDR3 is TGTGCCAGCAGCTTCTCTAGCGGGGGAAACAATGAGCAGTTCTTC. Translation: CASSFSSGGNNEQFF. The full variable domain, rest sourced from reference TRBV13 and TRBJ2-1, is AAGVIQSPRHLIKEKRETATLKCYPIPRHDTVYWYQQGPGQDPQFLISFYEKMQSDKGSIPDRFSAQQFSDYHSELNMSSLELGDSALYFCASSFSSGGNNEQFFGPGTRLTVL.

This chain links TRBV25-1 with TRBJ1-5, with 8 nucleotides matching TRBD1. This CDR3 is built from 19 residues. Germline CDR1 is MGHDK and CDR2 is SYGVNS. Trimming took 5 bases from V and 1 from J; bases not matched to a gene: 16. Written as DNA, the CDR3 is TGTGCCAGCAGTTGCTGGACAGGGAGGGTAGGTTGGAGCAATCAGCCCCAGCATTTT. Protein: CASSCWTGRVGWSNQPQHF.

The chain uses TRBV20-1 and TRBJ2-5; 10 bases match TRBD1. Germline values: CDR1 DFQATT, CDR2 SNEGSKA (reference sequence). The CDR3 runs 15 residues. J gave up 5 bases and V 2 bases, and 8 bases lay outside the gene matches. CDR3 sequence reads: CSARRQGAPRETQYF. The CDR3 nucleotides are TGCAGTGCTAGACGACAGGGGGCGCCCCGGGAGACCCAGTACTTC.

J is TRBJ1-3 and V is TRBV10-2, with 9 bases lining up with TRBD1. J lost 0 bases, V lost 8 bases, and 5 bases had no gene match. CDR3 length equals 15 residues. CDR1 and CDR2 from the germline V gene are WSHSY and SAAADI. In nucleotides, the CDR3 is TGCGCCAGCTGGACAGGGGACTTCTCTGGAAACACCATATATTTT. This gives the protein CASWTGDFSGNTIYF.

The chain carries TRBV4-2 and TRBJ1-3; 9 bases line up with TRBD1. V was pared by 0 bases and J by 2 bases, with 2 bases of the junction left unmatched. Per the germline V gene, CDR1 is LGHNA and CDR2 is YNFKEQ. The CDR3 is 16 residues long. The CDR3 sequence: CASSQDRTGAGNTIYF. DNA of the CDR3: TGTGCCAGCAGCCAAGATAGGACAGGGGCTGGAAACACCATATATTTT.

The gene calls are TRBV29-1 and TRBJ2-7, with 11 bases identical to TRBD2. Germline CDR1 reads SQVTM; CDR2 reads ANQGSEA. The CDR3 is made up of 16 amino acids. V shed 3 bases, J shed 0 bases, and the junction held 7 bases outside the gene matches. The CDR3 nucleotides are TGCAGCGTTGATAAGGTAGCGGGAGGGAACTCCTACGAGCAGTACTTC. This gives the protein CSVDKVAGGNSYEQYF.

This chain links TRBV3-1 with TRBJ2-4; no reliable D call. Looked up from germline, CDR1 is LGHDT and CDR2 is YNNKEL (reference sequence). This CDR3 contains 11 residues. The germline V and J ends were trimmed by 2 bases and 7 bases, with 3 bases remaining between them. The CDR3 sequence is CASSQMNIQYF. The CDR3 DNA follows: TGTGCCAGCAGCCAAATGAACATTCAGTACTTC.

This clonotype turned up a few times. The V and J genes are TRBV29-1 and TRBJ2-7; D not resolved. The germline V gene encodes CDR1 SQVTM and CDR2 ANQGSEA. V was shortened by 2 bases and J by 5 bases, with 16 bases between the two germline ends. The CDR3 contains 14 residues. CDR3 nucleotide sequence: TGCAGCGTTGAACAGAGAGGCGGATCCCACGAGCAGTACTTC. Protein product: CSVEQRGGSHEQYF.